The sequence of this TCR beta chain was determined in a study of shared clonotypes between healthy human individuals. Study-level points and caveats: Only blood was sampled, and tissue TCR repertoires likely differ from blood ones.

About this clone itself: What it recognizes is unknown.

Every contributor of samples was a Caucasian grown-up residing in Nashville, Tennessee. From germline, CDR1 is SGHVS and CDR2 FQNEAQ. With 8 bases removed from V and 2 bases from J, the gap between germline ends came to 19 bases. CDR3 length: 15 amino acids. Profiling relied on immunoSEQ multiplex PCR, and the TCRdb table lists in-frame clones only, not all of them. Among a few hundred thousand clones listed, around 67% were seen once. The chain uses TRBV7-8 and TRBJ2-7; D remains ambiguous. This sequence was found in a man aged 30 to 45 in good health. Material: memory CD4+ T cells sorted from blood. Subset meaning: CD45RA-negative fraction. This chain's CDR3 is CASAELGSLPYEQYF. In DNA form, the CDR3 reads TGTGCCAGCGCCGAGTTAGGGTCGTTGCCCTACGAGCAGTACTTC.